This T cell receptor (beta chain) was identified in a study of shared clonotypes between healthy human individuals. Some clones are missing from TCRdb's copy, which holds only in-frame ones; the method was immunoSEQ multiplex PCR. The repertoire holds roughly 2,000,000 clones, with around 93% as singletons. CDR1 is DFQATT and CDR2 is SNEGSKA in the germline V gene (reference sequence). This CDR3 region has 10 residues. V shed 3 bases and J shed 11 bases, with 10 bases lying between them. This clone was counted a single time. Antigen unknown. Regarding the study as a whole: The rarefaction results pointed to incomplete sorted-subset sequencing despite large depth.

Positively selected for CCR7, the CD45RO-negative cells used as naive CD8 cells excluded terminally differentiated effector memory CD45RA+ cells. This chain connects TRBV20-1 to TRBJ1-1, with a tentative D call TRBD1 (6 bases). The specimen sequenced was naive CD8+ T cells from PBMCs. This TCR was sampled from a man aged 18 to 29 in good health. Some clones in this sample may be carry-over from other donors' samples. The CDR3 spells CSARAQGAFF. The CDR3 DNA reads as TGCAGTGCTAGGGCTCAGGGGGCTTTCTTT.